The rows below give T cell receptor beta chains drawn from one sample of a study of blood T cell repertoires in COVID-19. Assay used: immunoSEQ multiplex PCR; TCRdb lists only in-frame clones, some missing. The sample has fewer than 65,000 clones; about nine tenths are singletons. Sequenced sample: peripheral blood. Receptor source: a human donor with acute or convalescent COVID-19. The donor label of this sample is uncertain. The CDR3 runs from the conserved cysteine through the conserved F or W. Fields, in order: clone size, J gene, D gene, V gene, CDR3 protein, CDR3 DNA. D genes are given only for firm matches. Size is omitted from some rows. Given values are once, few, many or a class for expanded clones.

NA	TRBJ2-4	TRBD1	TRBV11-2	CASSLAAGTGGDF	TGTGCCAGCAGCTTAGCCGCCGGGACAGGGGGCGACTTC
NA	TRBJ2-5	NA	TRBV25-1	CASSTRASRQETQYF	TGTGCCAGCAGTACGAGGGCAAGCAGACAAGAGACCCAGTACTTC
NA	TRBJ1-5	NA	TRBV28	CASSLLGGSSPQHF	TGTGCCAGCAGTTTATTAGGCGGCAGCTCCCCCCAGCATTTT
few	TRBJ2-7	TRBD2	TRBV3-1/TRBV3-2	CASSLRLAESYEQYF	TGTGCCAGCAGCCTCCGACTAGCGGAGTCCTACGAGCAGTACTTC
NA	TRBJ2-5	NA	TRBV27	CASSPRLMGGETQYF	TGTGCCAGCAGTCCTCGACTAATGGGGGGAGAGACCCAGTACTTC
NA	TRBJ1-5	TRBD1	TRBV4-1	CASSQDTGGERGPQHF	TGCGCCAGCAGCCAAGATACAGGGGGCGAGCGTGGGCCCCAGCATTTT
once	TRBJ1-4	NA	TRBV7-9	CASSQRVQRGNEKLFF	TGTGCCAGCAGTCAAAGGGTCCAACGGGGTAATGAAAAACTGTTTTTT
NA	TRBJ1-2	NA	TRBV28	CASSYWAGGRGGYTF	TGTGCCAGCAGTTATTGGGCTGGGGGGAGGGGAGGCTACACCTTC
NA	TRBJ1-5	NA	TRBV19	CASGSRSSFSNQPQHF	TGTGCCAGTGGGTCACGGAGCAGCTTTAGCAATCAGCCCCAGCATTTT
once	TRBJ1-5	NA	TRBV19	CASSISRDRNQPQHF	TGTGCCAGTAGTATATCACGCGACAGAAATCAGCCCCAGCATTTT
NA	TRBJ2-2	TRBD1	TRBV7-8	CASSSAGTGGAGELFF	TGTGCCAGCAGCTCGGCGGGGACAGGGGGCGCGGGGGAGCTGTTTTTT
NA	TRBJ1-2	NA	TRBV3-1/TRBV3-2	CASSQGRQDGYTF	TGTGCCAGCAGCCAAGGGCGGCAAGACGGCTACACCTTC
NA	TRBJ1-5	NA	TRBV24-1	CATSDAQENSNQPQHF	TGTGCCACCAGTGATGCACAGGAGAATAGCAATCAGCCCCAGCATTTT
NA	TRBJ1-3	NA	TRBV7-9	CASSLVTGLFSGNTIYF	TGTGCCAGCAGCTTAGTGACAGGCCTCTTTTCTGGAAACACCATATATTTT
NA	TRBJ2-1	NA	TRBV7-6	CASSSLTTALYNEQFF	TGTGCCAGCAGCTCCCTTACTACCGCCCTCTACAATGAGCAGTTCTTC
NA	TRBJ2-3	TRBD2	TRBV5-1	CASSGGGAGTDTQYF	TGCGCCAGCAGCGGCGGGGGGGCCGGCACAGATACGCAGTATTTT
NA	TRBJ1-4	NA	TRBV19	CASSSRQPPGLFF	TGTGCCAGTAGTAGCCGACAGCCGCCGGGACTGTTTTTT
NA	TRBJ1-6	NA	TRBV11-2	CASSLAQAGFSPLHF	TGTGCCAGCAGCTTGGCGCAGGCGGGGTTTTCACCCCTCCACTTT
NA	TRBJ2-3	TRBD2	TRBV14	CASSQRGGLAGRDTQYF	TGTGCCAGCAGCCAAAGGGGCGGTCTAGCGGGAAGAGATACGCAGTATTTT
once	TRBJ2-5	NA	TRBV19	CASSIRETQYF	TGTGCCAGTAGTATTCGAGAGACCCAGTACTTC
once	TRBJ1-1	NA	TRBV12-3/TRBV12-4	CASSFLDTEAFF	TGTGCCAGCAGTTTTCTTGACACTGAAGCTTTCTTT
NA	TRBJ2-7	TRBD2	TRBV5-6	CASSTLAGFSYEQYF	TGTGCCAGTTCGACATTAGCGGGATTCTCCTACGAGCAGTACTTC
NA	TRBJ1-1	TRBD1	TRBV15	CATSKGQGMNLNTEAFF	TGTGCCACCAGCAAAGGACAGGGTATGAATCTGAACACTGAAGCTTTCTTT
few	TRBJ2-7	NA	TRBV7-2	CASSMHTSYEQYF	TGTGCCAGCAGCATGCACACCTCCTACGAGCAGTACTTC
NA	TRBJ2-3	NA	TRBV7-9	CASSLQGSTDTQYF	TGTGCCAGCAGCTTACAGGGGAGCACAGATACGCAGTATTTT
NA	TRBJ2-7	NA	TRBV6-6	CASSLPDGSSYEQYF	TGTGCCAGCAGCCTACCGGACGGGAGCTCCTACGAGCAGTACTTC
NA	TRBJ1-1	NA	TRBV27	CASSPWQMNTEAFF	TGTGCCAGCAGTCCGTGGCAGATGAACACTGAAGCTTTCTTT
NA	TRBJ2-1	NA	TRBV7-3	CASSYGGNEQFF	TGTGCCAGCAGCTACGGGGGCAATGAGCAGTTCTTC
NA	TRBJ1-6	TRBD1	TRBV19	CASSYRQGLNSPLHF	TGTGCCAGTAGCTATCGACAGGGGCTTAATTCACCCCTCCACTTT
NA	TRBJ2-4	NA	TRBV6-1	CASSVAATKNIQYF	TGTGCCAGCAGTGTAGCGGCAACCAAAAACATTCAGTACTTC
NA	TRBJ1-4	TRBD1	TRBV28	CASSSGTGGLREKLFF	TGTGCCAGCAGCTCCGGGACAGGGGGCTTGCGGGAAAAACTGTTTTTT
NA	TRBJ1-3	TRBD1	TRBV18	CASAPRDRPTGNTIYF	TGTGCCAGCGCCCCCAGGGACAGACCTACTGGAAACACCATATATTTT
NA	TRBJ1-4	NA	TRBV4-2	CASRLTGTGEKLFF	TGTGCCAGCAGGCTAACAGGGACGGGTGAAAAACTGTTTTTT
NA	TRBJ2-1	NA	TRBV7-9	CASSWASDEQFF	TGTGCCAGCTCGTGGGCTTCTGATGAGCAGTTCTTC
NA	TRBJ2-1	TRBD2	TRBV11-3	CASSRTSGPYNEQFF	TGTGCCAGCAGCCGGACTAGCGGGCCCTACAATGAGCAGTTCTTC
NA	TRBJ2-2	TRBD1	TRBV19	CASTRTGEIGTGELFF	TGTGCCAGTACCCGGACAGGGGAAATTGGCACCGGGGAGCTGTTTTTT
NA	TRBJ1-5	NA	TRBV3-1/TRBV3-2	CASSQDEGRNQPQHF	TGTGCCAGCAGCCAAGATGAGGGCCGCAATCAGCCCCAGCATTTT
NA	TRBJ1-2	NA	TRBV14	CASSQAKGVIANYGYTF	TGTGCCAGCAGCCAAGCAAAGGGGGTCATAGCTAACTATGGCTACACCTTC
NA	TRBJ2-6	TRBD1	TRBV5-4	CASSLGGAGANVLTF	TGTGCCAGCAGCTTAGGGGGCGCTGGGGCCAACGTCCTGACTTTC
NA	TRBJ1-1	NA	TRBV7-9	CASRQRSRGTEAFF	TGTGCCAGCAGGCAGAGGTCTCGGGGGACTGAAGCTTTCTTT
NA	TRBJ2-3	NA	TRBV6-4	CASSDGTGYTQYF	TGTGCCAGCAGTGACGGAACGGGTTATACGCAGTATTTT
few	TRBJ1-6	TRBD1	TRBV28	CASSFRQGYSPLHF	TGTGCCAGCAGTTTCCGACAGGGCTATTCACCCCTCCACTTT
NA	TRBJ2-6	NA	TRBV5-1	CASSSQPGGSGANVLTF	TGCGCCAGCAGTTCTCAACCCGGGGGATCTGGGGCCAACGTCCTGACTTTC
NA	TRBJ1-5	TRBD1	TRBV27	CASKRTGAHSNQPQHF	TGTGCCAGCAAGAGGACAGGGGCACACAGCAATCAGCCCCAGCATTTT
NA	TRBJ1-2	NA	TRBV6-4	CASSDSEGYGYTF	TGTGCCAGCAGTGACTCCGAGGGCTATGGCTACACCTTC
NA	TRBJ1-2	TRBD1	TRBV18	CASPPGTGRLRGYTF	TGTGCCAGCCCGCCCGGGACAGGTAGGTTGCGAGGCTACACCTTC
NA	TRBJ1-6	NA	TRBV7-3	CASSKSGSPDSPLHF	TGTGCCAGCAGCAAATCAGGGTCCCCGGATTCACCCCTCCACTTT
NA	TRBJ2-1	TRBD2	TRBV5-4	CASSLVGTSGLEFSYNEQFF	TGTGCCAGCAGCTTGGTTGGGACTAGCGGCCTAGAGTTCTCCTACAATGAGCAGTTCTTC
NA	TRBJ2-3	NA	TRBV20-1	CSAPGTDTQYF	TGCAGTGCTCCGGGGACAGATACGCAGTATTTT
NA	TRBJ1-5	TRBD1	TRBV7-9	CASSLGPPTGTGGSQPQHF	TGTGCCAGCAGCTTAGGCCCCCCAACCGGGACAGGGGGCAGTCAGCCCCAGCATTTT
NA	TRBJ1-5	NA	TRBV2	CASSAHTGRYSNQPQHF	TGTGCCAGCAGTGCCCATACCGGGAGATATAGCAATCAGCCCCAGCATTTT
NA	TRBJ1-6	NA	TRBV3-1/TRBV3-2	CASSQGAWDSPLHF	TGTGCCAGCAGCCAGGGGGCGTGGGATTCACCCCTCCACTTT
NA	TRBJ2-3	TRBD1	TRBV30	CAWGGAGGRTDTQYF	TGTGCCTGGGGCGGCGCAGGGGGCCGGACAGATACGCAGTATTTT
NA	TRBJ2-5	TRBD1	TRBV18	CASSPGRGRETQYF	TGTGCCAGCTCACCAGGCAGGGGGCGCGAGACCCAGTACTTC
once	TRBJ1-5	NA	TRBV6-4	CASSDFAGGNQPQHF	TGTGCCAGCAGTGACTTTGCAGGGGGCAATCAGCCCCAGCATTTT
NA	TRBJ2-2	TRBD1	TRBV6-4	CASSRQGFDTGELFF	TGTGCCAGCAGTAGACAGGGTTTCGACACCGGGGAGCTGTTTTTT
NA	TRBJ1-4	NA	TRBV3-1/TRBV3-2	CASSQARGTNEKLFF	TGTGCCAGCAGCCAGGCGAGGGGGACTAATGAAAAACTGTTTTTT
NA	TRBJ2-3	NA	TRBV20-1	CSASTGVDTQYF	TGCAGTGCTAGTACCGGAGTCGATACGCAGTATTTT
NA	TRBJ2-1	NA	TRBV10-1	CASRSGIF	TGCGCCAGCAGGTCGGGAATCTTC
NA	TRBJ2-5	NA	TRBV7-3	CASSSSLETQYF	TGTGCCAGCAGCTCCTCCCTAGAGACCCAGTACTTC